By share of the sample, the clone carrying this TCR beta chain is medium-sized. Its antigen is still unknown. Profiled with immunoSEQ multiplex PCR; TCRdb holds only in-frame clones, not every one. Among roughly 10,000 clones listed, around 79% were seen once. The germline V gene encodes CDR1 SQVTM and CDR2 ANQGSEA. The CDR3 is 15 residues long. Trimming pared 2 bases from V and 7 bases from J, leaving 18 bases between. Recipient blood drawn about 28 days pretransplant and days 30, 100, 180 after. This record comes from a study of T cell clonotyping in hematopoietic cell transplantation. Study results and caveats: After transplant, recipient diversity fell while pathologically expanded clonotypes grew through day 180.

This receptor was taken from a female patient aged 40 to 50 who had an allogeneic stem cell transplant from a related donor, so T cells may come from the graft donor. Some clones in this sample may be carry-over from other donors' samples. The sequences come from PBMCs, collected 30 days after allogeneic stem cell transplant. This chain joins TRBV29-1 and TRBJ2-1, with D tentatively TRBD2 (6 bases). The CDR3 region has the DNA TGCAGCGTTGAAAATGTGGGAGGAGATCTAAATGAGCAGTTCTTC. This sequence encodes CSVENVGGDLNEQFF.